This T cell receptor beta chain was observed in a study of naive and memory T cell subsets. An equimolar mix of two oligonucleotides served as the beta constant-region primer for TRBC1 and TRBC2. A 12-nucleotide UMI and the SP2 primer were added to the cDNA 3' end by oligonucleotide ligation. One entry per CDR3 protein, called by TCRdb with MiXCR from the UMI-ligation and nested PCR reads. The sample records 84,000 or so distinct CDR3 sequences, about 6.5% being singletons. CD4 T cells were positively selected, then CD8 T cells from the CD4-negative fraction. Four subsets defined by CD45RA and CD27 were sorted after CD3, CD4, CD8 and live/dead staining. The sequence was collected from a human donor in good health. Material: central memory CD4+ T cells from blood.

In DNA form, the CDR3 reads TGTGCCAGCACCTTTAGGAGGACTAGCGGGATGTTAGTCAATGAGCAGTTCTTC. Amino acids: CASTFRRTSGMLVNEQFF. V and J are TRBV7-8 and TRBJ2-1; 12 nucleotides align to TRBD2. Germline V gene lookup returns CDR1 SGHVS and CDR2 FQNEAQ. This CDR3 comprises 18 residues. J gave up 6 bases and V 7 bases, and 16 bases lay outside the gene matches. The full variable domain, in which reference TRBV7-8 and TRBJ2-1 provide the parts outside the CDR3, is GAGVSQSPRYKVAKRGQDVALRCDPISGHVSLFWYQQALGQGPEFLTYFQNEAQLDKSGLPSDRFFAERPEGSVSTLKIQRTQQEDSAVYLCASTFRRTSGMLVNEQFFGPGTRLTVL.